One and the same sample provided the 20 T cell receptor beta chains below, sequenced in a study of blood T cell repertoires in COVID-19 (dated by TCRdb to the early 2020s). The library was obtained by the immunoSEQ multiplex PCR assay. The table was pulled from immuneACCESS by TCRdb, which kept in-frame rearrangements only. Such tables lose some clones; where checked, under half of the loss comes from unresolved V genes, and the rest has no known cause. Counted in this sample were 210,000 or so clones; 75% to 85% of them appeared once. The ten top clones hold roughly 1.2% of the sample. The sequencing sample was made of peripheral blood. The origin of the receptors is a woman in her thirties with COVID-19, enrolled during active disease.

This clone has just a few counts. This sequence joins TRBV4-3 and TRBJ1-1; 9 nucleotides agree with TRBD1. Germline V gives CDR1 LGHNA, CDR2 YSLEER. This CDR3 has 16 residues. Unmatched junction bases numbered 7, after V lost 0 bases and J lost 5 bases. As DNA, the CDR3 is TGCGCCAGCAGCCAAGATCCGACAGGGGGAAGTACTGAAGCTTTCTTT. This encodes CASSQDPTGGSTEAFF.

CDR3 nucleotides: TGTGCCAGCAGCTTGATCCGGACAGCAGAGACCCAGTACTTC. Protein product: CASSLIRTAETQYF. The chain is built from TRBV5-4 and TRBJ2-5; possible D gene TRBD1, 6 bases. In germline, CDR1 is SGHNT, CDR2 YYREEE (reference sequence). The CDR3 covers 14 residues. V was cut by 1 base and J by 4 bases, with 11 bases left in between.

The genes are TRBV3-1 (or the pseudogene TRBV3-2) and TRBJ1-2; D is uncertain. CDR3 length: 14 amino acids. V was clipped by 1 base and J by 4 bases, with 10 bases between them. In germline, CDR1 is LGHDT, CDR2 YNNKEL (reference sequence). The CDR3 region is CASSQVTASYGYTF. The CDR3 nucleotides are TGTGCCAGCAGCCAAGTTACCGCCAGCTATGGCTACACCTTC.

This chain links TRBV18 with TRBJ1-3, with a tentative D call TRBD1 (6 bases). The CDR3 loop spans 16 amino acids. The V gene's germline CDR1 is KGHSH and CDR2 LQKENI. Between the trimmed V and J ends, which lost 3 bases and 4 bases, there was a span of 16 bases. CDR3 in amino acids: CASSPSTGAIGNTIYF. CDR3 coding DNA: TGTGCCAGCTCACCTTCGACAGGAGCGATAGGAAACACCATATATTTT.

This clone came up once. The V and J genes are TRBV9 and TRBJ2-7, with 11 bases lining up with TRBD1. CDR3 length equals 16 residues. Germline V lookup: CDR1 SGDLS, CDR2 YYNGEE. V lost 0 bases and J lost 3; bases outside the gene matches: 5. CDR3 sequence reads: CASSVGPGTGGYEQYF. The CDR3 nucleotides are TGTGCCAGCAGCGTAGGGCCCGGGACAGGGGGCTACGAGCAGTACTTC.

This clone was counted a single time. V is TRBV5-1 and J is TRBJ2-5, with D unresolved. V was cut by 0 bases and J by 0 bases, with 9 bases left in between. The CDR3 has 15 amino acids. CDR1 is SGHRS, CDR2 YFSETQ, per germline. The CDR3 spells CASSLGSLHQETQYF. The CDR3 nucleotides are TGCGCCAGCAGCTTGGGCAGTCTCCACCAAGAGACCCAGTACTTC.

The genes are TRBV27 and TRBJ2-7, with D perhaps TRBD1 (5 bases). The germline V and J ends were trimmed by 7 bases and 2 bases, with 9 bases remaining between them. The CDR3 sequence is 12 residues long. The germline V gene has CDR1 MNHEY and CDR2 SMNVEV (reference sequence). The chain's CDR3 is CASKGSPYEQYF. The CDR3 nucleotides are TGTGCCAGCAAGGGGTCTCCCTACGAGCAGTACTTC.

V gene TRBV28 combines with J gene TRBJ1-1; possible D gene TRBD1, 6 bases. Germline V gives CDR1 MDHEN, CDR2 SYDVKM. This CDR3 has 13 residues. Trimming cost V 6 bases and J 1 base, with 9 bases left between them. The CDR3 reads CASSGTPNTEAFF. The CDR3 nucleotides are TGTGCCAGCAGCGGGACACCGAACACTGAAGCTTTCTTT.

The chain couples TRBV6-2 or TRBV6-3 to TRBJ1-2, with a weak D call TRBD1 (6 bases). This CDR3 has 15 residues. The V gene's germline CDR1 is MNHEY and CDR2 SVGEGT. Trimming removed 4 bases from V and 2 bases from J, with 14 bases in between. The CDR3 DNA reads TGTGCCAGCAGTTCCACAGGGATGGGAAACTATGGCTACACCTTC. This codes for CASSSTGMGNYGYTF.

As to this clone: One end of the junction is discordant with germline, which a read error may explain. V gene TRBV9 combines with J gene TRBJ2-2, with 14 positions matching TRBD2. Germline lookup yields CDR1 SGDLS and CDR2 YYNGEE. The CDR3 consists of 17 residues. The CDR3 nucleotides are TGTGCCAGCAGCCCACGGGGACTAGCGGGAGTACACCGGGGAGCTGTTTTT. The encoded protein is CASSPRGLAGVHRGAVF.

The DNA of the CDR3 is TGTGCCAGCAGCTTGACAGGGGAGCAGTTCTTC. It specifies CASSLTGEQFF. This rearrangement joins TRBV5-5 to TRBJ2-1; possible D gene TRBD1, 6 bases. CDR3 length: 11 residues. Germline CDR1 is SGHKS and CDR2 is YYEKEE (reference sequence). Trimming removed 1 base from V and 10 bases from J, with 6 bases in between.

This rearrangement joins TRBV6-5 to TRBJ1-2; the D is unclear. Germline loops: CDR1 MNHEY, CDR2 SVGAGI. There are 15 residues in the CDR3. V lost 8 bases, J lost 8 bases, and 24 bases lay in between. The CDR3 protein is CASALGSQMSGGYTF. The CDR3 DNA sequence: TGTGCCAGCGCCCTAGGGTCCCAGATGAGCGGGGGCTACACCTTC.

CDR3 coding DNA: TGTGCCAGCAGCTCCCAGGGAGGCGGGGAGCTGTTTTTT. This gives the protein CASSSQGGGELFF. J is TRBJ2-2 and V is TRBV7-3, with D perhaps TRBD2 (6 bases). Germline CDR1 and CDR2: SGHTA and FQGTGA. CDR3 length equals 13 residues. Trimming removed 4 bases from V and 7 bases from J, with 10 bases in between.

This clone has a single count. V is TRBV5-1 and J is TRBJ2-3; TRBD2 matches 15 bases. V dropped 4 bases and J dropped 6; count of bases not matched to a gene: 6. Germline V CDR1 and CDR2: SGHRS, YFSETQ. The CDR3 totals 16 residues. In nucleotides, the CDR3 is TGCGCCAGCAGCCTGAATGGACTAGCGGGAGGGGATACGCAGTATTTT. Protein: CASSLNGLAGGDTQYF.

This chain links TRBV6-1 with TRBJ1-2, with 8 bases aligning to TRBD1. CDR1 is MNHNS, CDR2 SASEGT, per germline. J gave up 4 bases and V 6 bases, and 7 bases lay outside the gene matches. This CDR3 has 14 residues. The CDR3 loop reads CASRPGQGGYGYTF. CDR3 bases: TGTGCCAGCAGACCCGGACAGGGAGGCTATGGCTACACCTTC.

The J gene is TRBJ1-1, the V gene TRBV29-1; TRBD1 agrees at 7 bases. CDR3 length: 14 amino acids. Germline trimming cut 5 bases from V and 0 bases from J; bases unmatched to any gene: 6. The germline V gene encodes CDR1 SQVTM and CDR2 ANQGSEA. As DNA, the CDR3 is TGCAGCGTTCTGGCCGGGACAGTGAACACTGAAGCTTTCTTT. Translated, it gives CSVLAGTVNTEAFF.

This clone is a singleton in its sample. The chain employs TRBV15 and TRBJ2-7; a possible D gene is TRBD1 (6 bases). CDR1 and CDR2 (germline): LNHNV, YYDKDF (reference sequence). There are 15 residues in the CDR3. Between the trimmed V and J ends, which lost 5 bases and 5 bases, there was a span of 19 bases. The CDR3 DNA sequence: TGTGCCACCAGCCCCAGCCTAAACAGGGACCACGAGCAGTACTTC. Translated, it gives CATSPSLNRDHEQYF.

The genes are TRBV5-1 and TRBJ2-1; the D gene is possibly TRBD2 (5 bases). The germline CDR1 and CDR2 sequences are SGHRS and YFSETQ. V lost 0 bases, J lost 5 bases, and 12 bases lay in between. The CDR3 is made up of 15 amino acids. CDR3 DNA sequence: TGCGCCAGCAGCTTGGTGGGTGGAGGACACAATGAGCAGTTCTTC. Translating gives CASSLVGGGHNEQFF.

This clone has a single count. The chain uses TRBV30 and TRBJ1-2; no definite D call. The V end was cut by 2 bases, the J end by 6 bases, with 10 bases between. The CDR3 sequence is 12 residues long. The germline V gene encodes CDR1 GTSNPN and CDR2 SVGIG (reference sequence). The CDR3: CAWSLGSHGYTF. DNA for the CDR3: TGTGCCTGGAGTTTGGGGAGTCATGGCTACACCTTC.

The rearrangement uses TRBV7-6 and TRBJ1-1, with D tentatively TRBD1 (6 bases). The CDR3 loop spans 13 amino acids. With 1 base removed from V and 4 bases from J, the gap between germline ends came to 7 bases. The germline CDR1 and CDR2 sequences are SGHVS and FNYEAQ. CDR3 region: CASSLGQVTEAFF. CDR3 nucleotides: TGTGCCAGCAGCTTAGGACAGGTCACTGAAGCTTTCTTT.